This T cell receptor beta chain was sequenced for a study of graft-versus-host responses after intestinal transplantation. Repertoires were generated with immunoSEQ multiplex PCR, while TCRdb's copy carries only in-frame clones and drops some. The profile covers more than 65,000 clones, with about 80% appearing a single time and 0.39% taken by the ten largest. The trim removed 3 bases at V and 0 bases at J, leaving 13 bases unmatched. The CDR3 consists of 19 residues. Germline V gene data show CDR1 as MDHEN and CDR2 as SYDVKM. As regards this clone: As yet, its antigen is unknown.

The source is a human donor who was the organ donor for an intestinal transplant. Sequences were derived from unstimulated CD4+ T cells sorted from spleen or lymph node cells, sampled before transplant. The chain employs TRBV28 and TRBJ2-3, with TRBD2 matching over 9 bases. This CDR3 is CASSLPGPGLANSTDTQYF. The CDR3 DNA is TGTGCCAGCAGTTTGCCCGGACCGGGACTAGCTAATAGCACAGATACGCAGTATTTT.